This T cell receptor beta chain was found in a study of blood T cell repertoires in COVID-19. About the study: T cells, B-cell-depleted T cells, or PBMCs provided the cDNA or gDNA that served as material.

Cohort assignment relied on participant-reported clinical history. This CDR3 is 15 amino acids long. V lost 4 bases and J 0 bases, leaving 10 bases between the germline ends. Germline V lookup: CDR1 KGHSH, CDR2 LQKENI. Sequencing was performed with immunoSEQ multiplex PCR; in TCRdb, only in-frame clones are kept and a portion is missing. In the table there are nearly 250,000 clones, 75% to 85% of which are singletons. The clonotype originates from a woman between 45 and 60 years old with acute COVID-19. The sample taken for sequencing was PBMCs or T cells enriched from blood (not recorded which). V is TRBV18 and J is TRBJ2-1; D gene uncertain. The CDR3 reads CASSLTEYSYNEQFF. The CDR3 region has the DNA TGTGCCAGCTCACTTACAGAGTACTCCTACAATGAGCAGTTCTTC.